These T cell receptor beta chains were read from a single sample in a study of regulatory T cells in long-lasting Graves disease. TCRdb reprocessed the multiplex PCR reads with MiXCR, giving one entry per CDR3 protein. Of under 500,000 distinct CDR3 sequences detected, around 15% appear once; the ten largest clones hold about 10%. The same sample was also used in a study of T cells in Graves' hyperthyroidism and ophthalmopathy.

The source material was peripheral blood mononuclear cells (PBMCs), sampled at new diagnosis, from a patient treated with antithyroid drugs. The source is a woman aged 25 to 39 with Graves disease. The CDR3 runs from the conserved cysteine through the conserved F or W. A D gene is named only where the DNA matches it firmly. Size values are once, few and many counts, or a class for expanded clones, and some rows have none.

>many|TRBV20-1|TRBJ2-7|-
TGCAGTGCTAGCGCAAATAGCATTGGCTACGAGCAGTACTTC
CSASANSIGYEQYF
>few|TRBV24-1|TRBJ2-1|-
TGTGCCACCAGTGAGTCCCGCGGGCAGGGGCCCGGTGGTGAGCAGTTCTTC
CATSESRGQGPGGEQFF
>many|TRBV6-5|TRBJ1-5|TRBD1
TGTGCCAGCAGTTCCTCAACTACAGGGGACAATCAGCCCCAGCATTTT
CASSSSTTGDNQPQHF
>many|TRBV28|TRBJ2-7|-
TGTGCCAGCAGCCCGACAGTTACCCTCTACGAGCAGTACTTC
CASSPTVTLYEQYF
>many|TRBV5-5|TRBJ2-5|-
TGTGCCAGCACCTTGGTGGAGACCCAGTACTTC
CASTLVETQYF
>many|TRBV13|TRBJ2-7|TRBD2
TGTGCCAGCAGCTTAGTGTCCCCGCTAGCGGGAAGCTCCTACGAGCAGTACTTC
CASSLVSPLAGSSYEQYF
>few|TRBV27|TRBJ2-5|-
TGTGCCAGAGTCTTCCGACGGGGGGCTAGGGGGGGGTACCAAGAGACCCAGTACTTC
CARVFRRGARGGYQETQYF
>-|TRBV11-1|TRBJ2-2|-
TGTGCCACCAGACCACGGGCCTACACCGGGGAGCTGTTTTTT
CATRPRAYTGELFF
>many|TRBV9|TRBJ1-4|-
TGTGCCAGCAGCGCCCGAGACCGTTCAACTAATGAAAAACTGTTTTTT
CASSARDRSTNEKLFF
>medium-sized|TRBV28|TRBJ1-1|-
TGTGCCAGCAGTCCCCTACAGGGCATGAACACTGAAGCTTTCTTT
CASSPLQGMNTEAFF
>many|TRBV2|TRBJ2-7|-
TGTGCCAGTTCCCGGGGGCGCTACGAGCAGTACTTC
CASSRGRYEQYF
>many|TRBV5-1|TRBJ2-1|-
TGCGCCAGCAGCGGGAGCGCGTCCTACAATGAGCAGTTCTTC
CASSGSASYNEQFF
>few|TRBV15|TRBJ2-7|TRBD2
TGTGCCACCAGCAGAGATCTCCAGGGGACTAGCGGGAGGATCAACGAGCAGTACTTC
CATSRDLQGTSGRINEQYF
>few|TRBV7-6|TRBJ2-5|TRBD2
TGTGCCAGCAGCGCGACTAGCGGGAGGTTAGAGACCCAGTACTTC
CASSATSGRLETQYF
>many|TRBV11-2|TRBJ2-7|TRBD2
TGTGCCAGCATGCCTAGGACTAGCGTGGGCGAGCAGTACTTC
CASMPRTSVGEQYF
>-|TRBV30|TRBJ2-7|-
TGTGCCTGGAGGGTCGACAGGCACCCTTCCTGCGAGCAGTACTTC
CAWRVDRHPSCEQYF
>many|TRBV20-1|TRBJ2-5|TRBD1
TGCAGTGCTAGGGCCGGGACAGGGGCGACGTCAGTTCAAGAGACCCAGTACTTC
CSARAGTGATSVQETQYF
>many|TRBV20-1|TRBJ2-3|-
TGCAGTGCTAGAGAACCGAGGGGGGATACGCAGTATTTT
CSAREPRGDTQYF
>few|TRBV29-1|TRBJ2-1|-
TGCAGCGTTGCTACAGGGCTCTTGCTACGCCACTGGTTCTTC
CSVATGLLLRHWFF
>-|TRBV3-1|TRBJ2-3|TRBD2
TGTGCCAGCAGCCAAGTGGCTAGCGGGAGAGATACGCAGTATTTT
CASSQVASGRDTQYF
>-|TRBV7-9|TRBJ2-6|-
TGTGCCAGCAGCTTAGGAGTGGGGAGTGACTCTGGGGCCAACGTCCTGACTTTC
CASSLGVGSDSGANVLTF
>many|TRBV7-2|TRBJ1-5|TRBD1
TGTGCCAGCAGCTTGGACAGGCTCAATCAGCCCCAGCATTTT
CASSLDRLNQPQHF
>many|TRBV7-6|TRBJ2-7|-
TGTGCCAGCAGCTTATTATCGGGACAAAACTCCTACGAGCAGTACTTC
CASSLLSGQNSYEQYF
>few|TRBV7-9|TRBJ2-7|TRBD2
TGTGCCAGCAGCGGTTCTCAACTAGCGGGAGTAGACGAGCAGTACTTC
CASSGSQLAGVDEQYF
>-|TRBV19|TRBJ1-1|-
TGTGCCAGTACCCCTAAAGGGGTGGGGGCTGAAGCTTTCTTT
CASTPKGVGAEAFF
>-|TRBV20-1|TRBJ2-1|-
TGCAGTGCTGTACTGTCGGCTCCCCTCCTAGGCTCCTACAATGAGCAGTTCTTC
CSAVLSAPLLGSYNEQFF
>many|TRBV10-1|TRBJ2-7|TRBD2
TGCGCCAGCAGTGAGGGGGGGGGGATTCCGGACGAGCAGTACTTC
CASSEGGGIPDEQYF
>many|TRBV11-2|TRBJ1-6|TRBD1
TGTGCCAGCAGCTTAGGAGACAGGGGAAGTAATTCACCCCTCCACTTT
CASSLGDRGSNSPLHF
>-|TRBV6-5|TRBJ2-2|TRBD2
TGTGCCAGCAGTTTCAGAGGGAGGGCCACCGGGGAGCTGTTTTTT
CASSFRGRATGELFF
>-|TRBV20-1|TRBJ2-1|TRBD2
TGCAGTGCTAGATCCCTAGCGGGCACCAACAATGAGCAGTTCTTC
CSARSLAGTNNEQFF